Below, 21 T cell receptor beta chains from the same sample are listed, as sequenced in a study of Tregs in tolerant kidney transplant recipients (dated by TCRdb to between 2018 and 2021). The protocol used for the library was the immunoSEQ multiplex PCR assay. Imported from immuneACCESS, the table was reduced by TCRdb to in-frame sequences with V and J called. These copies leave out some clones; in studies compared against another copy, an unresolved V gene accounts for under half, and the cause of the remainder is not known. The sample profile shows roughly 52,000 clones; approximately 90% of them were found once. The top ten clonotypes cover around 15% of the sample. The transplants used related donors along with nonmyeloablative bone marrow transplantation, and in the human trials mixed chimerism was transient. The starting material was CD8+ T cells from blood (PBMCs), obtained 24 months after the transplant. Receptor source: a human patient who received a combined kidney and bone marrow transplant. Following transplantation, part of the T cell population may be supplied by the graft donor rather than the patient.

V gene TRBV9 combines with J gene TRBJ2-5; 12 bases are shared with TRBD2. This CDR3 contains 17 residues. Germline trimming cut 3 bases from V and 3 bases from J; bases unmatched to any gene: 9. Germline loops: CDR1 SGDLS, CDR2 YYNGEE. CDR3 coding DNA: TGTGCCAGCAGCGCCGGACTAGCGGGGACTATAAAAGAGACCCAGTACTTC. As protein: CASSAGLAGTIKETQYF.

The CDR3: CASTSGGEGNQPQHF. The CDR3 DNA reads TGTGCCAGTACCTCGGGCGGGGAGGGAAATCAGCCCCAGCATTTT. The rearrangement uses TRBV19 and TRBJ1-5; D is undetermined. There are 15 residues in the CDR3. CDR1 and CDR2 from the germline V gene are LNHDA and SQIVND (reference sequence). V lost 7 bases and J lost 4, with 17 bases in between.

The table lists this clone with a count of one. The V call is TRBV4-3, the J call TRBJ1-5; the D gene is possibly TRBD1 (6 bases). The CDR3 has 17 amino acids. Germline V gene lookup returns CDR1 LGHNA and CDR2 YSLEER. V lost 6 bases, J lost 0 bases, and 18 bases lay in between. The CDR3 is CASRDTGPSYSNQPQHF. The DNA for the CDR3 is TGCGCCAGCAGAGATACAGGGCCCTCGTATAGCAATCAGCCCCAGCATTTT.

This chain connects TRBV10-3 to TRBJ1-1; D might be TRBD1 (6 bases). The CDR3 has 15 amino acids. CDR1 and CDR2 (germline): ENHRY, SYGVKD. The germline V and J ends were trimmed by 3 bases and 0 bases, with 11 bases remaining between them. Written as DNA, the CDR3 is TGTGCCATCAGTGACCCAACAGGGATGAACACTGAAGCTTTCTTT. Its translation: CAISDPTGMNTEAFF.

The CDR3 bases are TGTGCCAGCAGCTTAGTCCTAGCGGGAGAGAATGAGCAGTTCTTC. It codes for CASSLVLAGENEQFF. The V and J genes are TRBV7-2 and TRBJ2-1; 10 positions match TRBD2. The CDR3 has 15 residues. Germline assignment: CDR1 SGHTA and CDR2 FQGNSA. The ends lost 1 base at V and 7 bases at J; junction bases unmatched: 4.

The genes are TRBV5-1 and TRBJ1-3, with no clear D. Germline lookup yields CDR1 SGHRS and CDR2 YFSETQ. The CDR3 is 17 amino acids. The V and J ends lost 0 bases and 10 bases respectively, with 23 bases between them. The chain's CDR3 is CASSLGPDTAALGTIYF. DNA for the CDR3: TGCGCCAGCAGCTTGGGACCAGATACAGCGGCCCTAGGGACCATATATTTT.

The CDR3 spells CASSLGASGVPWAGELFF. The CDR3 DNA reads TGTGCCAGCAGCTTAGGAGCTAGTGGTGTACCGTGGGCCGGGGAGCTGTTTTTT. The chain employs TRBV11-2 and TRBJ2-2, with no clear D. The V gene's germline CDR1 is SGHAT and CDR2 FQNNGV. This CDR3 region has 18 residues. V was clipped by 1 base and J by 6 bases, with 21 bases between them.

This clone was seen a single time. J is TRBJ1-1 and V is TRBV28, with D unresolved. In germline, CDR1 is MDHEN, CDR2 SYDVKM. V was trimmed by 6 bases and J by 1 base, leaving 12 bases between them. The CDR3 spans 14 residues. The CDR3 DNA reads TGTGCCAGCAGCCAGACTCAGTGGAACACTGAAGCTTTCTTT. The encoded protein is CASSQTQWNTEAFF.

The table lists this clone with a few counts. This chain uses TRBV28 with TRBJ2-1; 12 bases line up with TRBD2. This CDR3 has 14 residues. The germline V gene has CDR1 MDHEN and CDR2 SYDVKM. The CDR3 region has the DNA TGTGCTAACGGTCCTAGCGGGAGGGAGTATGAGCAGTTCTTC. Encoded protein: CANGPSGREYEQFF. Full variable domain (missing parts from reference TRBV28 and TRBJ2-1): DVKVTQSSRYLVKRTGEKVFLECVQDMDHENMFWYRQDPGLGLRLIYFSYDVKMKEKGDIPEGYSVSREKKERFSLILESASTNQTSMYLCANGPSGREYEQFFGPGTRLTVL.

The V call is TRBV7-3, the J call TRBJ2-3; TRBD2 is a possible D gene (5 bases). V was pared by 4 bases and J by 6 bases, with 14 bases between. This CDR3 has 14 amino acids. CDR1 and CDR2 (germline): SGHTA, FQGTGA. The CDR3: CASSYSSQRDTQYF. In nucleotides, the CDR3 is TGTGCCAGCAGCTACTCTAGCCAGCGGGATACGCAGTATTTT.

The rearrangement uses TRBV29-1 and TRBJ2-3; weak D call: TRBD2 (5 bases). V was cut by 6 bases and J by 2 bases, with 18 bases left in between. CDR1 is SQVTM, CDR2 ANQGSEA, per germline. This CDR3 has 15 amino acids. CDR3 residues: CSVEDSGINTDTQYF. The DNA for the CDR3 is TGCAGCGTGGAGGATTCGGGGATAAACACAGATACGCAGTATTTT.

This chain's CDR3 is CASSQWGLKSGYTF. CDR3 sequence (DNA): TGTGCCAGCAGCCAATGGGGGCTGAAATCTGGCTACACCTTC. The chain joins TRBV4-2 to TRBJ1-2; the D gene is possibly TRBD1 (6 bases). CDR3 length: 14 amino acids. Germline V gene data show CDR1 as LGHNA and CDR2 as YNFKEQ. V lost 2 bases and J 7 bases, leaving 14 bases between the germline ends.

V and J are TRBV29-1 and TRBJ1-2; D is perhaps TRBD1 (5 bases). In germline, CDR1 is SQVTM, CDR2 ANQGSEA. CDR3 length: 12 residues. Trimming removed 5 bases from V and 3 bases from J, with 10 bases in between. The CDR3 sequence: CSVFLGDYGYTF. CDR3 bases: TGCAGCGTTTTCCTAGGGGACTATGGCTACACCTTC.

Comment on this clone: Only one base separates this from a far larger clonotype, so it likely reflects a read error. Other DNA variants within this sample encode the same CDR3. The rearrangement uses TRBV7-3 and TRBJ2-3; D possibly corresponds to TRBD2 (6 bases). This CDR3 is 15 amino acids long. Between the trimmed V and J ends, which lost 5 bases and 2 bases, there was a span of 14 bases. CDR1 and CDR2 from the germline V gene are SGHTA and FQGTGA. CDR3 sequence reads: CASSRLAGYTDTQYF. In nucleotides, the CDR3 is TGTGCCAGCAGCCGACTGGCGGGGTACACAGATACGCAGTATTTT.

The V call is TRBV18, the J call TRBJ2-7; 11 bases match TRBD2. The CDR3 runs to 18 residues. After removal of 5 bases from V and 0 bases from J, the junction contained 12 bases not matched to a gene. The germline CDR1 and CDR2 sequences are KGHSH and LQKENI. Here the CDR3 reads CASSIRTSGFYFSYEQYF. CDR3 nucleotide sequence: TGTGCCAGCTCAATAAGGACTAGCGGGTTTTATTTCTCCTACGAGCAGTACTTC.

This clone has a single count. The chain carries TRBV19 and TRBJ1-6, with D uncertain. Germline V lookup: CDR1 LNHDA, CDR2 SQIVND (reference sequence). Trimming stripped 5 bases from V and 7 bases from J, with 18 bases between. The CDR3 loop spans 16 amino acids. Here the CDR3 DNA reads TGTGCCAGTAGTCCTCAACGACCACCGAGGAATTCACCCCTCCACTTT. As protein: CASSPQRPPRNSPLHF.

The chain joins TRBV27 to TRBJ2-3; 9 bases fit TRBD2. The CDR3 is made up of 15 amino acids. CDR1 is MNHEY and CDR2 is SMNVEV in the germline V gene (reference sequence). Trimming cost V 4 bases and J 4 bases; bases outside gene matches: 6. The CDR3 bases are TGTGCCAGCAGTTGGAGAGCGGGAGGCGCAGATACGCAGTATTTT. Its protein is CASSWRAGGADTQYF.

The chain is built from TRBV9 and TRBJ2-2, with no clear D. Trimming left V 0 bases short and J 4 bases short, with 10 bases between. CDR1 is SGDLS, CDR2 YYNGEE, per germline. The CDR3 consists of 15 residues. The CDR3 protein is CASSVATTATGELFF. The CDR3 nucleotides read TGTGCCAGCAGCGTAGCTACTACGGCCACCGGGGAGCTGTTTTTT.

The genes are TRBV5-1 and TRBJ2-7; possibly TRBD2 for D (5 bases). CDR1 is SGHRS, CDR2 YFSETQ, per germline. The CDR3 spans 14 residues. Between the trimmed V and J ends, which lost 3 bases and 3 bases, there was a span of 13 bases. The CDR3: CASSSLLTSYEQYF. The CDR3 region has the DNA TGCGCCAGCAGCTCCCTTTTAACTAGCTACGAGCAGTACTTC.

The chain carries TRBV28 and TRBJ2-3; TRBD1 agrees at 9 bases. The CDR3 has 17 residues. The germline CDR1 and CDR2 sequences are MDHEN and SYDVKM. Trimming at V came to 5 bases and at J to 2 bases, leaving 11 bases not matched to a gene. The CDR3 region has the DNA TGTGCCAGCAGTCCCTCCCCCGGGACAGGGAACACAGATACGCAGTATTTT. Its translation is CASSPSPGTGNTDTQYF.

The rearrangement uses TRBV11-2 and TRBJ2-5, with TRBD2 identical over 11 bases. Germline lookup yields CDR1 SGHAT and CDR2 FQNNGV. V was pared by 2 bases and J by 5 bases, with 10 bases of the junction left unmatched. This CDR3 has 17 residues. CDR3 DNA sequence: TGTGCCAGCAGCTTATTCGTTAGTAGCGGGGGGGAGGAGACCCAGTACTTC. Protein product: CASSLFVSSGGEETQYF.